This T cell receptor (beta chain) was identified in a study of T-cell memory formation after mild COVID-19. Germline V gene data show CDR1 as SGHVS and CDR2 as FQNEAQ. The CDR3 length is 16 residues. V was cut by 3 bases and J by 5 bases, with 19 bases left in between. Regarding this clonotype: The antigen is unknown.

TCRdb redid the calling of the 5' RACE reads with MiXCR, one entry per CDR3 protein. The repertoire includes fewer than 300,000 distinct CDR3 sequences, over 15% of them detected once, and around 21% sits in the top ten. Study results and limitations: Researchers found some responding clones in pre-infection memory, a sign that cross-reactive memory joined. Later expanders leaned toward CD4+, whereas clones contracting from day 15 to 85 were balanced CD4/CD8. In second-wave clones peaking day 37, SARS-CoV-2 specificity remained unconfirmed. Contracting CD4+ clones lay largely in CM and EM, with CD8+ ones residing in EMRA.

Sample: PBMCs or a T cell subset sorted from them (not recorded which). The receptor comes from a man between 18 and 35 years old who had mild COVID-19 (a few samples of this study predate the infection). Cell type and time point are not known. J is TRBJ1-2 and V is TRBV7-8; D is ambiguous. This CDR3 is CASSFFPLQGTYGYTF. The CDR3 region has the DNA TGTGCCAGCAGCTTTTTCCCCCTCCAAGGAACTTATGGCTACACCTTC.